One sample yielded the 20 T cell receptor beta chains listed below, sequenced in a study of cytomegalovirus exposure and HLA in healthy donors. Use of 60 Vbeta and 13 Jbeta primers characterized the PCR. Repertoires were generated with immunoSEQ multiplex PCR, while TCRdb's copy carries only in-frame clones and drops some. Of roughly 240,000 clones in the sample, roughly 85% were seen once. Material for sequencing was PBMCs. Every receptor here comes from a girl aged 2 to 9 in good health and CMV-seronegative.

The chain recombines TRBV21-1 with TRBJ1-5; TRBD1 is the table's D call, not checked against the DNA. TRBV21-1 is a pseudogene. This CDR3 has 17 amino acids. CDR3 amino acids: CASSKAQALRSNQPQHF. CDR3 DNA sequence: TGTGCCAGCAGCAAAGCCCAGGCGTTGCGTAGCAATCAGCCCCAGCATTTT.

This clone appeared a single time. This chain connects TRBV11-2 to TRBJ2-7, with TRBD2 identical over 14 bases. Germline CDR1 SGHAT, CDR2 FQNNGV. The CDR3 contains 14 residues. With V trimmed by 8 bases and J by 6 bases, 6 bases remained unmatched. DNA for the CDR3: TGTGCCAGCCTGATAGGACTAGCGGGAGGCGAGCAGTACTTC. As protein: CASLIGLAGGEQYF.

The J gene is TRBJ2-3, the V gene TRBV7-6; TRBD1 agrees at 7 bases. V dropped 5 bases and J dropped 2; count of bases not matched to a gene: 13. In germline, CDR1 is SGHVS, CDR2 FNYEAQ. This CDR3 region has 17 residues. CDR3 coding DNA: TGTGCCAGCAGCCCTCCAGGGACAGCGAGGTTCACAGATACGCAGTATTTT. Its translation: CASSPPGTARFTDTQYF.

The chain employs TRBV4-1 and TRBJ2-7; D gene ambiguous. There are 15 residues in the CDR3. Trimming cost V 1 base and J 0 bases, with 10 bases left between them. Germline V gives CDR1 MGHRA, CDR2 YSYEKL. The DNA of the CDR3 is TGCGCCAGCAGCCAAGCGGGTCTTAGCTCCTACGAGCAGTACTTC. Its protein product is CASSQAGLSSYEQYF.

V gene TRBV5-1 combines with J gene TRBJ2-7; D might be TRBD2 (6 bases). Looked up from germline, CDR1 is SGHRS and CDR2 is YFSETQ. The CDR3 has 15 amino acids. Trimming left V 4 bases short and J 0 bases short, with 14 bases between. The CDR3 is CASSGPGLSSYEQYF. The DNA of the CDR3 is TGCGCCAGCAGCGGCCCGGGACTTAGCTCCTACGAGCAGTACTTC.

The V gene is TRBV10-3, the J gene TRBJ1-1, with D uncertain. Trimming took 2 bases from V and 2 from J, leaving 12 bases between them. This CDR3 spans 15 amino acids. Germline values: CDR1 ENHRY, CDR2 SYGVKD. In nucleotides, the CDR3 is TGTGCCATCAGTGAGGGGCCCCTCGGAAACACTGAAGCTTTCTTT. Translated, it gives CAISEGPLGNTEAFF.

The genes are TRBV5-1 and TRBJ1-5; D ambiguous. Trimming took 7 bases from V and 0 from J, leaving 11 bases between them. The CDR3 is 14 residues long. Germline V gene lookup returns CDR1 SGHRS and CDR2 YFSETQ. CDR3 DNA: TGCGCCAGCCGAGAGGCGTATAGCAATCAGCCCCAGCATTTT. This encodes CASREAYSNQPQHF.

The chain carries TRBV5-1 and TRBJ1-6; D unresolved. The V and J ends lost 2 bases and 5 bases respectively, with 8 bases between them. The CDR3 contains 14 residues. Germline loops: CDR1 SGHRS, CDR2 YFSETQ. CDR3: CASSFPGDNSPLHF. CDR3 DNA sequence: TGCGCCAGCAGCTTTCCCGGGGATAATTCACCCCTCCACTTT. Together with reference TRBV5-1 and TRBJ1-6, the CDR3 gives the full variable domain: KAGVTQTPRYLIKTRGQQVTLSCSPISGHRSVSWYQQTPGQGLQFLFEYFSETQRNKGNFPGRFSGRQFSNSRSEMNVSTLELGDSALYLCASSFPGDNSPLHFGNGTRLTVT.

J is TRBJ2-1 and V is TRBV7-9; D is unclear. The germline V and J ends were trimmed by 5 bases and 8 bases, with 7 bases remaining between them. CDR3 length equals 11 residues. Germline-derived CDR1 and CDR2 are SEHNR and FQNEAQ (reference sequence). Written as DNA, the CDR3 is TGTGCCAGCAGCCCGGTATATGAGCAGTTCTTC. Translation: CASSPVYEQFF.

This rearrangement joins TRBV7-8 to TRBJ1-4; D unclear. V was pared by 5 bases and J by 5 bases, with 18 bases between. CDR3 length equals 16 residues. Germline-derived CDR1 and CDR2 are SGHVS and FQNEAQ. In nucleotides, the CDR3 is TGTGCCAGCAGCCGTAAAGGACTAGGGAAAAATGAAAAACTGTTTTTT. Its protein is CASSRKGLGKNEKLFF.

The chain recombines TRBV10-3 with TRBJ2-5, with D possibly TRBD2 on 6 matching bases. The assigned J gene may be wrong: the sequence end matches TRBJ2-7 better. The CDR3 totals 11 residues. Germline CDR1 ENHRY, CDR2 SYGVKD. This CDR3 reads CAILGGNEQYF. CDR3 sequence (DNA): TGTGCCATCTTGGGCGGGAACGAGCAGTACTTC.

V and J are TRBV29-1 and TRBJ2-7, with D perhaps matching TRBD2 (5 bases). The CDR3 spans 13 residues. With 1 base removed from V and 2 bases from J, the gap between germline ends came to 9 bases. Germline V gene data show CDR1 as SQVTM and CDR2 as ANQGSEA. The CDR3: CSVEVANTYEQYF. The CDR3 DNA sequence: TGCAGCGTTGAAGTAGCGAATACCTACGAGCAGTACTTC.

This chain connects TRBV10-3 to TRBJ2-7; possible D gene TRBD1, 6 bases. CDR1 and CDR2 (germline): ENHRY, SYGVKD. The CDR3 covers 14 residues. With 5 bases removed from V and 3 bases from J, the gap between germline ends came to 14 bases. CDR3 residues: CAISYGQNSYEQYF. CDR3 in DNA: TGTGCCATCAGTTACGGACAGAATAGCTACGAGCAGTACTTC.

This chain connects TRBV30 to TRBJ2-1; a possible D gene is TRBD2 (7 bases). Germline CDR1 reads GTSNPN; CDR2 reads SVGIG (reference sequence). V was clipped by 2 bases and J by 9 bases, with 14 bases between them. The CDR3 length is 13 residues. The CDR3 loop is CAWSRGGVSEQFF. Here the CDR3 DNA reads TGTGCCTGGAGTAGGGGGGGAGTAAGTGAGCAGTTCTTC.

This chain connects TRBV30 to TRBJ2-7, with a weak D call TRBD2 (6 bases). The CDR3 is made up of 14 amino acids. Trimming left V 0 bases short and J 6 bases short, with 15 bases between. Germline CDR1 GTSNPN, CDR2 SVGIG (reference sequence). The DNA for the CDR3 is TGTGCCTGGAGTGTGGGGACTCAAGGTCGCGAGCAGTACTTC. This sequence encodes CAWSVGTQGREQYF.

The rearrangement uses TRBV19 and TRBJ2-7; 7 positions agree with TRBD1. The CDR3 is 15 amino acids. Per germline, CDR1 LNHDA and CDR2 SQIVND (reference sequence). V was clipped by 3 bases and J by 3 bases; unmatched bases: 8. The CDR3 is CASSIGQGVFYEQYF. The CDR3 region has the DNA TGTGCCAGTAGTATTGGTCAGGGGGTTTTCTACGAGCAGTACTTC. The variable domain in full, completed from reference TRBV19 and TRBJ2-7, reads DGGITQSPKYLFRKEGQNVTLSCEQNLNHDAMYWYRQDPGQGLRLIYYSQIVNDFQKGDIAEGYSVSREKKESFPLTVTSAQKNPTAFYLCASSIGQGVFYEQYFGPGTRLTVT.

V and J are TRBV10-2 and TRBJ2-3, with D perhaps matching TRBD2 (5 bases). This CDR3 has 15 residues. CDR1 is WSHSY, CDR2 SAAADI, per germline. Trimming pared 0 bases from V and 0 bases from J, leaving 7 bases between. The CDR3 DNA is TGCGCCAGCAGTGAGTCAGCGGCTAGCACAGATACGCAGTATTTT. Translated: CASSESAASTDTQYF.

The chain has TRBV5-6 and TRBJ2-5; D is ambiguous. V lost 0 bases and J lost 1, with 10 bases in between. The CDR3 sequence is 15 residues long. The germline V gene encodes CDR1 SGHDT and CDR2 YYEEEE. The CDR3 bases are TGTGCCAGCAGCTTGGCACCGGCGGCCCAAGAGACCCAGTACTTC. This sequence encodes CASSLAPAAQETQYF. The entire variable domain, with the rest obtained from reference TRBV5-6 and TRBJ2-5, is as follows: DAGVTQSPTHLIKTRGQQVTLRCSPKSGHDTVSWYQQALGQGPQFIFQYYEEEERQRGNFPDRFSGHQFPNYSSELNVNALLLGDSALYLCASSLAPAAQETQYFGPGTRLLVL.

J is TRBJ2-3 and V is TRBV11-2; 7 bases match TRBD2. V gave up 5 bases and J gave up 1 base; unmatched junction bases: 3. The length of the CDR3 is 14 residues. The germline V gene has CDR1 SGHAT and CDR2 FQNNGV. This CDR3 is CASSHTSGTDTQYF. The CDR3 DNA sequence: TGTGCCAGCAGCCACACTAGCGGCACAGATACGCAGTATTTT.

The J gene is TRBJ1-2, the V gene TRBV9, with unresolved D. This CDR3 contains 14 residues. The germline V and J ends were trimmed by 4 bases and 5 bases, with 15 bases remaining between them. Germline V gene sequence: CDR1 SGDLS, CDR2 YYNGEE. The CDR3 DNA is TGTGCCAGCAGCAACTATCCCCAAGCGTATGGCTACACCTTC. Translation gives CASSNYPQAYGYTF.